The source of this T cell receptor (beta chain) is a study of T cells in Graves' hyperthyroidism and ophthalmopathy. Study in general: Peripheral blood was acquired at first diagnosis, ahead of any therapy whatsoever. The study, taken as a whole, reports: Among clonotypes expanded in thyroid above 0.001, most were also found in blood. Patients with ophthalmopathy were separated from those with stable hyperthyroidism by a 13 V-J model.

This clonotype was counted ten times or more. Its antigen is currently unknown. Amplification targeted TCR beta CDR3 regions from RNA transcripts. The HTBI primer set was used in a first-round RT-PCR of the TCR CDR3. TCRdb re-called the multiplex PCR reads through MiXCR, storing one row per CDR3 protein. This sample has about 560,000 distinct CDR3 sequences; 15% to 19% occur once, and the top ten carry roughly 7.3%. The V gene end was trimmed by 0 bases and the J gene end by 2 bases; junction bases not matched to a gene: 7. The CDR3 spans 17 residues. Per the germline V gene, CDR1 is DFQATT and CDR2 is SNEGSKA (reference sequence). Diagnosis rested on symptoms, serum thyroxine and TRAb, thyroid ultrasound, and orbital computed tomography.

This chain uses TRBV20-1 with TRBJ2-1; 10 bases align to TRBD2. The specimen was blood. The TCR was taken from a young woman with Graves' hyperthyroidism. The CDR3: CSARDWASGRTYNEQFF. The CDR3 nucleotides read TGCAGTGCTAGAGATTGGGCTAGCGGGAGAACCTACAATGAGCAGTTCTTC.